Shown below are 25 T cell receptor beta chains from a single sample sequenced in a study of shared clonotypes between healthy human individuals. Naive CD8 cells, CD45RO-negative and positively selected for CCR7, excluded terminally differentiated effector memory CD45RA+ cells. The repertoire was sequenced with immunoSEQ multiplex PCR; TCRdb's copy has only in-frame clones and lacks some. The sample lists hundreds of thousands of clones; roughly 96% were seen once. The sequenced sample consisted of naive CD8+ T cells sorted from blood. The receptors stem from a woman aged 25 to 39 in good health.

This clone was counted a single time. Here the CDR3 reads CASSSLGRVDGYTF. The CDR3 nucleotides read TGCGCCAGCAGCTCCCTCGGTCGGGTTGATGGCTACACCTTC. The chain uses TRBV5-1 and TRBJ1-2; no clear D. The CDR3 loop spans 14 amino acids. CDR1 SGHRS and CDR2 YFSETQ come from the germline V gene. The germline V and J ends were trimmed by 3 bases and 6 bases, with 15 bases remaining between them.

This clone was seen only once. CDR3 loop: CASSLVYGETQYF. Written as DNA, the CDR3 is TGTGCCAGCAGCTTAGTTTATGGGGAGACCCAGTACTTC. The chain recombines TRBV7-9 with TRBJ2-5; no reliable D call. CDR3 length: 13 residues. The germline CDR1 and CDR2 sequences are SEHNR and FQNEAQ (reference sequence). V shed 1 base and J shed 5 bases, with 8 bases lying between them.

This sequence joins TRBV7-2 and TRBJ1-1; D ambiguous. This CDR3 is 13 amino acids long. Germline V gene lookup returns CDR1 SGHTA and CDR2 FQGNSA. Trimming shortened V by 5 bases and J by 7 bases, and 14 bases separated the two germline ends. The CDR3 bases are TGTGCCAGCAGCCCGACCCCTTCCGTTGAAGCTTTCTTT. Translated: CASSPTPSVEAFF.

The rearrangement links TRBV28 to TRBJ2-7; 8 bases agree with TRBD1. This CDR3 has 13 amino acids. CDR1 and CDR2 (germline): MDHEN, SYDVKM. Trimming took 9 bases from V and 5 from J; bases not matched to a gene: 9. The CDR3: CASDRGNVNEQYF. CDR3 sequence (DNA): TGTGCCAGTGACAGGGGTAATGTGAACGAGCAGTACTTC.

J is TRBJ2-5 and V is TRBV28; D unclear. V was shortened by 8 bases and J by 1 base, with 23 bases between the two germline ends. The germline CDR1 and CDR2 sequences are MDHEN and SYDVKM. The CDR3 has 17 residues. As DNA, the CDR3 is TGTGCCAGCCAAGGAACCGGTCGTTGGCAGCTCCAAGAGACCCAGTACTTC. Amino acid sequence: CASQGTGRWQLQETQYF.

V is TRBV13 and J is TRBJ2-5; 8 bases are shared with TRBD2. CDR1 is PRHDT and CDR2 is FYEKMQ in the germline V gene (reference sequence). The trim removed 3 bases at V and 5 bases at J, leaving 11 bases unmatched. This CDR3 spans 16 amino acids. CDR3 DNA sequence: TGTGCCAGCAGCTTCTTGGGAGAGGGACTAGGCGAGACCCAGTACTTC. Translation: CASSFLGEGLGETQYF.

This rearrangement joins TRBV15 to TRBJ1-5; TRBD1 matches 8 bases. The CDR3 loop spans 18 amino acids. V dropped 0 bases and J dropped 1; count of bases not matched to a gene: 8. In germline, CDR1 is LNHNV, CDR2 YYDKDF (reference sequence). CDR3 residues: CATSRDGRTGSSNQPQHF. DNA of the CDR3: TGTGCCACCAGCAGAGACGGCCGGACAGGGTCCAGCAATCAGCCCCAGCATTTT.

The chain carries TRBV28 and TRBJ1-5; no reliable D call. Germline CDR1 MDHEN, CDR2 SYDVKM. This CDR3 contains 13 residues. V dropped 3 bases and J dropped 5 bases, with 8 bases sitting between them. CDR3 residues: CASSLGWYQPQHF. The CDR3 DNA sequence: TGTGCCAGCAGTTTGGGGTGGTATCAGCCCCAGCATTTT.

The rearrangement uses TRBV2 and TRBJ2-7; D is ambiguous. Germline V gene data show CDR1 as SNHLY and CDR2 as FYNNEI. The ends were cut back, 2 bases at V and 0 bases at J, with 5 bases in the middle. This CDR3 is 13 amino acids long. This CDR3 reads CASSESSSYEQYF. CDR3 coding DNA: TGTGCCAGCAGTGAATCGAGCTCCTACGAGCAGTACTTC.

The chain has TRBV2 and TRBJ1-2; D perhaps matches TRBD1 (6 bases). The CDR3 contains 11 residues. Per germline, CDR1 SNHLY and CDR2 FYNNEI. Trimming cost V 8 bases and J 4 bases, with 8 bases left between them. CDR3 sequence: CASQGFYGYTF. The CDR3 DNA reads as TGTGCCAGCCAGGGGTTCTATGGCTACACCTTC. Complete variable domain (other parts from reference TRBV2 and TRBJ1-2): EPEVTQTPSHQVTQMGQEVILRCVPISNHLYFYWYRQILGQKVEFLVSFYNNEISEKSEIFDDQFSVERPDGSNFTLKIRSTKLEDSAMYFCASQGFYGYTFGSGTRLTVV.

The chain combines TRBV7-2 with TRBJ2-7, with D uncertain. The CDR3 sequence is 13 residues long. Trimming took off 1 base at V and 6 bases at J, with 10 bases between the two ends. Germline V gene data show CDR1 as SGHTA and CDR2 as FQGNSA. The CDR3 DNA is TGTGCCAGCAGCTTAGGGCCCCTTCTCGAGCAGTACTTC. It codes for CASSLGPLLEQYF.

This chain joins TRBV2 and TRBJ1-6; D remains ambiguous. The germline CDR1 and CDR2 sequences are SNHLY and FYNNEI. The V end lost 8 bases, the J end lost 5 bases, and 16 bases lay between the germline ends. The CDR3 contains 15 residues. This CDR3 is CASRWREYNNSPLHF. The CDR3 coding sequence is TGTGCCAGCCGGTGGAGAGAGTATAATAATTCACCCCTCCACTTT.

The rearrangement links TRBV5-6 to TRBJ2-7; 9 nucleotides line up with TRBD2. CDR3 length: 14 amino acids. J was trimmed by 4 bases and V by 3 bases; bases with no gene match: 5. Germline V gives CDR1 SGHDT, CDR2 YYEEEE. CDR3 sequence (DNA): TGTGCCAGCAGCTATAGCGGGAGAGGATACGAGCAGTACTTC. This gives the protein CASSYSGRGYEQYF.

The chain employs TRBV5-4 and TRBJ2-1; possible D gene TRBD1, 6 bases. Per the germline V gene, CDR1 is SGHNT and CDR2 is YYREEE (reference sequence). This CDR3 region has 12 residues. Deletions cut 5 bases from V and 8 bases from J, with 11 bases between. As DNA, the CDR3 is TGTGCCAGCAGTCCTACAGGGTATGAGCAGTTCTTC. Protein sequence: CASSPTGYEQFF.

The chain employs TRBV19 and TRBJ1-5, with D unresolved. The V end was cut by 5 bases, the J end by 2 bases, with 13 bases between. This CDR3 is built from 15 residues. Germline CDR1 LNHDA, CDR2 SQIVND (reference sequence). CDR3: CASSQGIAGNQPQHF. The CDR3 coding sequence is TGTGCCAGTAGTCAAGGAATCGCGGGCAATCAGCCCCAGCATTTT.

This chain joins TRBV7-8 and TRBJ2-7, with D maybe TRBD2 (5 bases). CDR1 SGHVS and CDR2 FQNEAQ come from the germline V gene. V lost 6 bases and J 2 bases, leaving 14 bases between the germline ends. The CDR3 consists of 14 residues. The CDR3 DNA is TGTGCCAGCAGACCTTACGGGGAAACCTACGAGCAGTACTTC. Its protein is CASRPYGETYEQYF.

This chain links TRBV6-1 with TRBJ2-7; D gene uncertain. V gave up 4 bases and J gave up 3 bases, with 7 bases separating them. Germline V gene sequence: CDR1 MNHNS, CDR2 SASEGT. This CDR3 region has 12 residues. The CDR3 bases are TGTGCCAGCAGTGCTAGTGACTACGAGCAGTACTTC. This translates into CASSASDYEQYF.

This chain joins TRBV7-7 and TRBJ2-2; TRBD2 agrees at 15 bases. The CDR3 loop spans 20 amino acids. Trimming removed 5 bases from V and 2 bases from J; junction bases left unmatched: 12. Germline-derived CDR1 and CDR2 are SSHAT and FNYEAQ (reference sequence). The CDR3 region has the DNA TGTGCCAGCAGCCCAAGGACTAGCGGGAGGGGGGCCCCTAACACCGGGGAGCTGTTTTTT. It codes for CASSPRTSGRGAPNTGELFF. Combining the CDR3 with reference TRBV7-7 and TRBJ2-2 gives the whole variable domain GAGVSQSPRYKVTKRGQDVTLRCDPISSHATLYWYQQALGQGPEFLTYFNYEAQPDKSGLPSDRFSAERPEGSISTLTIQRTEQRDSAMYRCASSPRTSGRGAPNTGELFFGEGSRLTVL.

The chain joins TRBV11-2 to TRBJ1-4, with D unresolved. The ends were cut back, 5 bases at V and 4 bases at J, with 14 bases in the middle. The CDR3 totals 15 residues. Germline CDR1 and CDR2: SGHAT and FQNNGV. The DNA of the CDR3 is TGTGCCAGCAGCACCCATGGGGATTTTAATGAAAAACTGTTTTTT. Amino acid sequence: CASSTHGDFNEKLFF.

The gene calls are TRBV4-1 and TRBJ1-3; a possible D gene is TRBD1 (6 bases). The length of the CDR3 is 15 residues. Deletions cut 4 bases from V and 1 base from J, with 11 bases between. Germline CDR1 is MGHRA and CDR2 is YSYEKL. This chain's CDR3 is CASSLRTESGNTIYF. The DNA for the CDR3 is TGCGCCAGCAGCCTCCGGACAGAGTCTGGAAACACCATATATTTT.

V and J are TRBV28 and TRBJ1-5; TRBD1 matches 11 bases. The CDR3 totals 15 residues. CDR1 MDHEN and CDR2 SYDVKM come from the germline V gene. Trimming cost V 2 bases and J 6 bases; bases outside gene matches: 3. The CDR3 region is CASSLKDRGLQPQHF. DNA of the CDR3: TGTGCCAGCAGTTTAAAGGACAGGGGGCTTCAGCCCCAGCATTTT. The variable domain in full, completed from reference TRBV28 and TRBJ1-5, reads DVKVTQSSRYLVKRTGEKVFLECVQDMDHENMFWYRQDPGLGLRLIYFSYDVKMKEKGDIPEGYSVSREKKERFSLILESASTNQTSMYLCASSLKDRGLQPQHFGDGTRLSIL.

V usage is TRBV28 and J usage is TRBJ1-2; 8 positions agree with TRBD1. Unmatched junction bases numbered 10, after V lost 2 bases and J lost 5 bases. Germline V gene data show CDR1 as MDHEN and CDR2 as SYDVKM. This CDR3 contains 16 residues. CDR3 nucleotide sequence: TGTGCCAGCAGTTTACGCCCGCGGACAGGGCTGTATGGCTACACCTTC. This translates into CASSLRPRTGLYGYTF.

This clone was seen a single time. The chain uses TRBV6-4 and TRBJ2-1; D not resolved. The germline gives CDR1 MRHNA, CDR2 SNTAGT. The CDR3 is 13 residues long. The V end lost 2 bases, the J end lost 6 bases, and 8 bases lay between the germline ends. The CDR3 loop is CASSDRSGNEQFF. The CDR3 DNA is TGTGCCAGCAGTGACAGGTCAGGCAATGAGCAGTTCTTC.

CDR3 nucleotide sequence: TGTGCCAGCAGGTTGGGCCCGGGGGAAGAGCAGTACTTC. Translated: CASRLGPGEEQYF. The chain combines TRBV27 with TRBJ2-7, with D perhaps TRBD2 (6 bases). Germline CDR1 is MNHEY and CDR2 is SMNVEV (reference sequence). This CDR3 spans 13 amino acids. Trimming left V 6 bases short and J 7 bases short, with 16 bases between.

The chain uses TRBV5-4 and TRBJ1-4; TRBD1 agrees at 11 bases. Trimming removed 8 bases from V and 8 bases from J; junction bases left unmatched: 8. Looked up from germline, CDR1 is SGHNT and CDR2 is YYREEE (reference sequence). The CDR3 has 14 residues. The CDR3 loop is CASTPGQGEEKLFF. DNA for the CDR3: TGTGCCAGTACTCCGGGACAGGGGGAAGAAAAACTGTTTTTT.